This TCR beta chain came from a study of shared clonotypes between healthy human individuals. About the research overall: Per-donor plates numbered three CD4 naive, three CD4 memory, two CD8 naive and one CD8 memory.

This CDR3 has 13 amino acids. Germline assignment: CDR1 SEHNR and CDR2 FQNEAQ (reference sequence). Trimming shortened V by 6 bases and J by 4 bases, and 12 bases separated the two germline ends. Data came from immunoSEQ multiplex PCR; TCRdb stores just in-frame clones and leaves some out. The sample lists about 300,000 clones, around 72% seen once, with 10% in the top ten. Study-wide results and limits: Larger estimated richness was generally recorded for naive subsets relative to memory subsets. Although depth was large, rarefaction showed that sequencing of the sorted subsets was incomplete.

This clone was observed at least ten times. Its specificity is unknown. The clonotype was recovered from a man aged 30-40 years in good health. The material sequenced was memory CD4+ T cells sorted from blood. Subset meaning: CD45RA-negative fraction. V gene TRBV7-9 combines with J gene TRBJ1-1; D remains unclear. CDR3 amino acids: CASSPGRITEAFF. CDR3 coding DNA: TGTGCCAGCAGTCCCGGACGGATCACTGAAGCTTTCTTT.